The 6 T cell receptor beta chains in this list originate from one sample, sequenced in a study of blood T cells in healthy people across ages. A second PCR, run for about 7 to 11 cycles, used a sample-barcoded 5' primer plus a J-beta primer mix. TCRdb reprocessed the 5' RACE reads with MiXCR, giving one entry per CDR3 protein. The data contain about 780,000 distinct CDR3 sequences, around 50% of them singletons. The sequenced sample was blood. The origin of the receptors is a man older than 75 in good health.

This rearrangement joins TRBV18 to TRBJ1-4; D possibly corresponds to TRBD1 (5 bases). The CDR3 is 15 amino acids. Trimming cost V 1 base and J 7 bases, with 13 bases left between them. CDR1 and CDR2 (germline): KGHSH, LQKENI. The chain's CDR3 is CASSPQLAGGEKLFF. Here the CDR3 DNA reads TGTGCCAGCTCACCACAATTGGCCGGGGGTGAAAAACTGTTTTTT.

This clonotype was counted many times. The rearrangement links TRBV5-1 to TRBJ2-1, with TRBD2 matching 7 bases. The CDR3 is 12 amino acids. CDR1 SGHRS and CDR2 YFSETQ come from the germline V gene. Trimming took 1 base from V and 14 from J; bases not matched to a gene: 6. CDR3 coding DNA: TGCGCCAGCAGCTTGAACGGGACTAAAAAGTTCTTC. Protein: CASSLNGTKKFF. Full variable domain (remainder filled in from reference TRBV5-1 and TRBJ2-1): KAGVTQTPRYLIKTRGQQVTLSCSPISGHRSVSWYQQTPGQGLQFLFEYFSETQRNKGNFPGRFSGRQFSNSRSEMNVSTLELGDSALYLCASSLNGTKKFFGPGTRLTVL.

This clonotype has a count of ten or more. The chain carries TRBV20-1 and TRBJ2-3, with no clear D. V lost 0 bases, J lost 2 bases, and 12 bases lay in between. This CDR3 contains 15 residues. The germline gives CDR1 DFQATT, CDR2 SNEGSKA (reference sequence). The CDR3 DNA sequence: TGCAGTGCTAGAGATCCCGGGTCCCCCACAGATACGCAGTATTTT. This translates into CSARDPGSPTDTQYF.

The chain has TRBV20-1 and TRBJ2-5; 13 bases fit TRBD2. This CDR3 has 19 residues. Trimming removed 1 base from V and 1 base from J; junction bases left unmatched: 12. CDR1 and CDR2 (germline): DFQATT, SNEGSKA (reference sequence). This CDR3 is CSARAFSTSGRALQETQYF. The CDR3, as DNA: TGCAGTGCTAGAGCATTCAGTACTAGCGGGAGGGCCCTCCAAGAGACCCAGTACTTC.

In this sample, this clonotype turned up a few times. This chain links TRBV7-2 with TRBJ2-1; TRBD2 matches 9 bases. This CDR3 has 14 amino acids. The germline V gene has CDR1 SGHTA and CDR2 FQGNSA. Germline trimming cut 11 bases from V and 5 bases from J; bases unmatched to any gene: 10. The CDR3 DNA is TGTGCCGCAACCGGGGCTAGCGGGGACAATGAGCAGTTCTTC. Its protein is CAATGASGDNEQFF.

This sequence joins TRBV29-1 and TRBJ2-1; 8 bases are shared with TRBD2. The trim removed 2 bases at V and 7 bases at J, leaving 7 bases unmatched. This CDR3 region has 14 residues. The germline CDR1 and CDR2 sequences are SQVTM and ANQGSEA. The CDR3 DNA reads as TGCAGCGTTGAAAGGGCGGGAGGTGGTAATGAGCAGTTCTTC. It yields the protein CSVERAGGGNEQFF.